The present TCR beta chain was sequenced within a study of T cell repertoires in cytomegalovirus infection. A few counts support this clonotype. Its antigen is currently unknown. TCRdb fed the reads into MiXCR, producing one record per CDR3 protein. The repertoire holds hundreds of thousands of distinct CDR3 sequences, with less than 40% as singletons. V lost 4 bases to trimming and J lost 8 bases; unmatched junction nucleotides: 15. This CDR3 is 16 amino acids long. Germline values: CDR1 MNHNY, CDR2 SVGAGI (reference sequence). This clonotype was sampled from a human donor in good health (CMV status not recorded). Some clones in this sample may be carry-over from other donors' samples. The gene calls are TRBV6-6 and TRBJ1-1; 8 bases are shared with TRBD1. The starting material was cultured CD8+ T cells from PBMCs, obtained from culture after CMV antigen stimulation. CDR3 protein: CASSSPGGGGLSEAFF. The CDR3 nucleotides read TGTGCCAGCAGTTCCCCAGGGGGCGGGGGCTTATCGGAAGCTTTCTTT.